The 22 T cell receptor beta chains given below trace back to one sample, sequenced in a study of T-cell memory formation after mild COVID-19. TCRdb independently ran MiXCR on the 5' RACE reads; one entry per CDR3 protein. The data show more than 150,000 distinct CDR3 sequences, 11% seen once. Specimen: PBMCs or a T cell subset sorted from them (not recorded which). The receptor source for this set is a man aged 18-30 years who had mild COVID-19 (a few samples of this study predate the infection). Cell type and time point are not known.

Ten or more counts support this clonotype. The J gene is TRBJ2-3, the V gene TRBV4-3; D is perhaps TRBD1 or TRBD2 (6 bases each). The CDR3 is 16 residues long. V gave up 4 bases and J gave up 5 bases, with 19 bases separating them. In germline, CDR1 is LGHNA, CDR2 YSLEER. As DNA, the CDR3 is TGCGCCAGCAGCCCATGGGGGGCCTCAGAGGTAGATACGCAGTATTTT. Its protein is CASSPWGASEVDTQYF.

In this sample, this clonotype turned up once. J is TRBJ2-3 and V is TRBV7-2; 8 nucleotides match TRBD1. Unmatched junction bases numbered 7, after V lost 2 bases and J lost 6 bases. The CDR3 contains 15 residues. Germline-derived CDR1 and CDR2 are SGHTA and FQGNSA. The CDR3 sequence is CASSLTGGELDTQYF. In DNA, the CDR3 is TGTGCCAGCAGCTTAACAGGGGGTGAACTGGATACGCAGTATTTT.

This clonotype was recorded at least ten times. The chain links TRBV3-1 to TRBJ2-2, with a possible D match to TRBD2 (5 bases). This CDR3 region has 14 residues. Germline V gives CDR1 LGHDT, CDR2 YNNKEL (reference sequence). V lost 6 bases and J lost 4, with 12 bases in between. CDR3 sequence reads: CASSRGSGTGELFF. CDR3 nucleotides: TGTGCCAGCAGTCGAGGGTCCGGCACCGGGGAGCTGTTTTTT.

This clonotype was detected a few times. The genes are TRBV20-1 and TRBJ1-1; weak D call: TRBD1 (6 bases). Germline V gene lookup returns CDR1 DFQATT and CDR2 SNEGSKA (reference sequence). Trimming took 6 bases from V and 5 from J, leaving 16 bases between them. The CDR3 consists of 13 residues. CDR3 nucleotides: TGCAGTGCCCTACACGGGGGGCAAACTGAAGCTTTCTTT. This gives the protein CSALHGGQTEAFF.

In DNA form, the CDR3 reads TGTGCCAGCACAGCGCAGGATGGGGGAAACGAGCAGTACGTC. Its protein is CASTAQDGGNEQYV. The J gene is TRBJ2-7, the V gene TRBV6-2 or TRBV6-3, with D perhaps assigned TRBD1 or TRBD2 (5 bases each). CDR1 is MNHEY, CDR2 SVGEGT, per germline. The CDR3 covers 14 residues. V lost 7 bases and J 5 bases, leaving 18 bases between the germline ends.

The CDR3 protein is CASSLGPRTREQYV. The CDR3 nucleotides are TGTGCCAGCTCACTGGGGCCGAGAACTAGGGAGCAGTACGTC. The chain uses TRBV18 and TRBJ2-7; D possibly uses TRBD1 or TRBD2 (5 bases each). V was trimmed by 4 bases and J by 7 bases, leaving 17 bases between them. The CDR3 consists of 14 residues. Germline CDR1 and CDR2: KGHSH and LQKENI.

This clonotype has more than one count but fewer than ten. The V gene is TRBV12-3 or TRBV12-4, the J gene TRBJ1-1; D may be TRBD1 (5 bases). V was shortened by 5 bases and J by 11 bases, with 12 bases between the two germline ends. The CDR3 is made up of 11 amino acids. CDR3 sequence reads: CASSPLQEAFF. The CDR3 DNA reads TGTGCCAGCAGTCCTCTACAGGAGGCTTTCTTT.

J is TRBJ2-7 and V is TRBV7-2, with TRBD2 as a possible D gene (7 bases). The V gene lost 4 bases and the J gene lost 3 bases, with 13 bases spanning the gap. This CDR3 spans 14 amino acids. Germline CDR1 reads SGHTA; CDR2 reads FQGNSA. CDR3 region: CASSSWGGHYEQYV. CDR3 nucleotides: TGTGCCAGCAGCTCTTGGGGGGGGCACTACGAGCAGTACGTC.

The table lists this clonotype with a few counts. V gene TRBV20-1 combines with J gene TRBJ2-7; D is ambiguous. Trimming pared 6 bases from V and 1 base from J, leaving 19 bases between. The germline CDR1 and CDR2 sequences are DFQATT and SNEGSKA (reference sequence). This CDR3 spans 15 amino acids. In DNA, the CDR3 is TGCAGTGCACCCGACGCCCTGGTGGGGTCCTACGAGCAGTACTTC. Its protein product is CSAPDALVGSYEQYF.

This clonotype was observed at least ten times. The CDR3 sequence is CASSSGLAGLTDTQYF. The CDR3 region has the DNA TGCGCCAGCAGCTCGGGACTAGCGGGGCTCACAGATACGCAGTATTTT. The chain couples TRBV5-1 to TRBJ2-3, with 13 bases aligning to TRBD2. Germline V gene data show CDR1 as SGHRS and CDR2 as YFSETQ. Losses at the gene ends were 3 bases for V and 2 bases for J; bases not matched to a gene: 3. The CDR3 extends over 16 amino acids.

This sequence joins TRBV4-2 and TRBJ1-2, with D perhaps matching TRBD1 (6 bases). This CDR3 contains 16 residues. Germline lookup yields CDR1 LGHNA and CDR2 YNFKEQ. Trimming pared 1 base from V and 4 bases from J, leaving 16 bases between. The CDR3: CASSQVAQGLIYGYTF. In DNA, the CDR3 is TGTGCCAGCAGCCAAGTCGCACAGGGACTAATCTATGGCTACACCTTC.

This clonotype was seen more than once but under ten times. The chain uses TRBV6-6 and TRBJ2-5; 10 positions match TRBD2. Germline trimming cut 2 bases from V and 5 bases from J; bases unmatched to any gene: 2. Germline loops: CDR1 MNHNY, CDR2 SVGAGI (reference sequence). The CDR3 runs to 14 residues. The CDR3 DNA is TGTGCCAGCAGTTACAGCGGGGGGGCGGAGACCCAGTACTTC. Its translation: CASSYSGGAETQYF.

The CDR3 sequence is CASSYQAGGGTDTQYF. Here the CDR3 DNA reads TGTGCCAGCAGTTACCAAGCGGGGGGTGGCACAGATACGCAGTATTTT. The chain carries TRBV6-5 and TRBJ2-3, with TRBD2 identical over 9 bases. V lost 2 bases to trimming and J lost 1 base; unmatched junction nucleotides: 4. Germline CDR1 reads MNHEY; CDR2 reads SVGAGI. The CDR3 runs 16 residues.

This clonotype turned up a few times. This chain uses TRBV28 with TRBJ2-5, with D maybe TRBD2 (6 bases). The germline V gene encodes CDR1 MDHEN and CDR2 SYDVKM. The CDR3 runs to 13 residues. Trimming removed 4 bases from V and 0 bases from J, with 6 bases in between. The chain's CDR3 is CASSWDYQETQYF. CDR3 coding DNA: TGTGCCAGCAGTTGGGACTACCAAGAGACCCAGTACTTC.

This clonotype occurred a few times. The chain combines TRBV5-1 with TRBJ2-6; D tentatively reads TRBD1 or TRBD2 (5 bases each). V was pared by 0 bases and J by 0 bases, with 7 bases between. Germline assignment: CDR1 SGHRS and CDR2 YFSETQ. This CDR3 has 16 amino acids. The CDR3: CASSLGGTSGANVLTF. The CDR3 DNA reads as TGCGCCAGCAGCTTGGGTGGGACCTCTGGGGCCAACGTCCTGACTTTC.

This clonotype was recorded a few times. The V and J genes are TRBV2 and TRBJ1-3; 7 bases line up with TRBD1. From germline, CDR1 is SNHLY and CDR2 FYNNEI. The CDR3 has 13 amino acids. With 6 bases clipped from V and 3 bases from J, the junction kept 2 bases outside the gene matches. In DNA form, the CDR3 reads TGTGCCAGCAGCCGACAGGGTGGAAACACCATATATTTT. It specifies CASSRQGGNTIYF.

The sample holds many counts of this clonotype. The genes are TRBV10-3 and TRBJ2-1, with unresolved D. Germline loops: CDR1 ENHRY, CDR2 SYGVKD. The CDR3 covers 14 residues. The V end was cut by 7 bases, the J end by 0 bases, with 10 bases between. For the CDR3, the DNA is TGTGCCATCAAGTCCCGAAGCTCCTACAATGAGCAGTTCTTC. Translated: CAIKSRSSYNEQFF.

This clonotype was observed a few times. The CDR3 bases are TGTGCCAGCAGCATAGGCGGGAACACTGAAGCTTTCTTT. Translation gives CASSIGGNTEAFF. The rearrangement uses TRBV9 and TRBJ1-1, with no clear D. The CDR3 spans 13 residues. The ends were cut back, 4 bases at V and 1 base at J, with 8 bases in the middle. Germline V gives CDR1 SGDLS, CDR2 YYNGEE.

This clonotype was recorded a few times. DNA for the CDR3: TGTGCCAGCATTCGCCGGAGGCTGAACACTGAAGCTTTCTTT. Its protein is CASIRRRLNTEAFF. The chain carries TRBV7-2 and TRBJ1-1, with D hard to call. CDR3 length: 14 amino acids. Trimming shortened V by 7 bases and J by 0 bases, and 12 bases separated the two germline ends. Germline V gene sequence: CDR1 SGHTA, CDR2 FQGNSA.

The table lists this clonotype with a few counts. The chain couples TRBV5-1 to TRBJ2-7, with D perhaps TRBD1 (6 bases). The CDR3 is 14 amino acids. Trimming shortened V by 0 bases and J by 1 base, and 8 bases separated the two germline ends. CDR1 and CDR2 (germline): SGHRS, YFSETQ. Here the CDR3 DNA reads TGCGCCAGCAGCTTGGGGACAGATTCCTACGAGCAGTACTTC. Its protein product is CASSLGTDSYEQYF. The full variable domain, its missing parts supplied by reference TRBV5-1 and TRBJ2-7, is KAGVTQTPRYLIKTRGQQVTLSCSPISGHRSVSWYQQTPGQGLQFLFEYFSETQRNKGNFPGRFSGRQFSNSRSEMNVSTLELGDSALYLCASSLGTDSYEQYFGPGTRLTVT.

This clonotype turned up a few times. The CDR3, as DNA: TGCGCCAGCAGCGGAAGACGGGGTAGGGCAGATACGCAGTATTTT. Its protein product is CASSGRRGRADTQYF. V usage is TRBV4-3 and J usage is TRBJ2-3, with D perhaps matching TRBD2 (5 bases). The CDR3 runs to 15 residues. Deletions cut 5 bases from V and 4 bases from J, with 16 bases between. CDR1 LGHNA and CDR2 YSLEER come from the germline V gene.

This clonotype was recorded many times. The chain joins TRBV6-5 to TRBJ1-6; D is uncertain. Trimming cost V 0 bases and J 9 bases, with 15 bases left between them. The CDR3 runs to 16 residues. Germline values: CDR1 MNHEY, CDR2 SVGAGI. In DNA, the CDR3 is TGTGCCAGCAGTTACTCGGCCAGCTGGGGTGGTTCACCCCTCCACTTT. As protein: CASSYSASWGGSPLHF.